Listed below are T cell receptor beta chains from one sample, sequenced in a study of Ad26.COV2.S vaccination and SARS-CoV-2 variants. Sequenced by immunoSEQ multiplex PCR; TCRdb stores in-frame clones only, minus some. The table records 430,000 or so clones, about 91% of them present only once. Sequencing used peripheral blood, obtained in a trial of Ad26.COV2.S vaccine versus placebo. The receptors here all came from a person aged 18-60 years who received the Ad26.COV2.S COVID-19 vaccine or a placebo. Each CDR3 is given with its conserved first and last residue. A D gene is named only where the DNA matches it firmly. The size entry is marked missing in some rows and otherwise reads once, few, many or a size class.

v_call: TRBV6-2/TRBV6-3; j_call: TRBJ1-1; d_call: -; clone_size: -; cdr3_nt: TGTGCCAGCAGTCCCTTGACAGGCACTGAAGCTTTCTTT; cdr3_aa: CASSPLTGTEAFF
v_call: TRBV5-5; j_call: TRBJ2-7; d_call: -; clone_size: -; cdr3_nt: TGTGCCAGCAGCTTGGTCCTCGATGGAGGGGGCTACGAGCAGTACTTC; cdr3_aa: CASSLVLDGGGYEQYF
v_call: TRBV2; j_call: TRBJ1-2; d_call: -; clone_size: once; cdr3_nt: TGTGCCAGCAAATTGGGTAACTATGGCTACACCTTC; cdr3_aa: CASKLGNYGYTF
v_call: TRBV11-3; j_call: TRBJ2-5; d_call: TRBD2; clone_size: -; cdr3_nt: TGTGCCAGCAGCTTAGACCCAACTAGCGTCGGGGAGACCCAGTACTTC; cdr3_aa: CASSLDPTSVGETQYF
v_call: TRBV7-8; j_call: TRBJ1-1; d_call: -; clone_size: -; cdr3_nt: TGTGCCAGCAGCTTTAGCAGGGTCGAAGCTTTCTTT; cdr3_aa: CASSFSRVEAFF
v_call: TRBV14; j_call: TRBJ1-5; d_call: TRBD1; clone_size: -; cdr3_nt: TGTGCCAGCAGCCCGACAGGGAATCAGCCCCAGCATTTT; cdr3_aa: CASSPTGNQPQHF
v_call: TRBV3-1/TRBV3-2; j_call: TRBJ2-1; d_call: -; clone_size: -; cdr3_nt: TGTGCCAGCAGCCCCCTCCGAGGGGGGAGGAGACTTTTCAATGAGCAGTTCTTC; cdr3_aa: CASSPLRGGRRLFNEQFF
v_call: TRBV2; j_call: TRBJ1-2; d_call: TRBD1; clone_size: -; cdr3_nt: TGTGCCAGCGGGGGGACAGTTGGCTACACCTTC; cdr3_aa: CASGGTVGYTF
v_call: TRBV18; j_call: TRBJ1-3; d_call: TRBD1; clone_size: -; cdr3_nt: TGTGCCAGCTCACCTTTAGGACAGGGGGTATCGACTGGAAACACCATATATTTT; cdr3_aa: CASSPLGQGVSTGNTIYF
v_call: TRBV4-3; j_call: TRBJ1-1; d_call: -; clone_size: -; cdr3_nt: TGCGCCAGCAGCCCCCATCCGTCGGGACCCCTCACTGAAGCTTTCTTT; cdr3_aa: CASSPHPSGPLTEAFF
v_call: TRBV18; j_call: TRBJ1-1; d_call: -; clone_size: -; cdr3_nt: TGTGCCAGCTCACTCGGGACATTGAACACTGAAGCTTTCTTT; cdr3_aa: CASSLGTLNTEAFF
v_call: TRBV2; j_call: TRBJ2-5; d_call: TRBD1; clone_size: -; cdr3_nt: TGTGCCAGCAGTACAGGGGAAGCGACCCAGTACTTC; cdr3_aa: CASSTGEATQYF
v_call: TRBV23-1; j_call: TRBJ1-1; d_call: -; clone_size: -; cdr3_nt: TGCGCCAGCAGTCACCCGGCCGGTAGGTACACTGAAGCTTTCTTT; cdr3_aa: CASSHPAGRYTEAFF